Listed below are T cell receptor beta chains from one sample, sequenced in a study of monozygotic twins with inflammatory bowel disease. TCRdb derives one entry per CDR3 protein from the 5' RACE reads, leaving out DNA. In total, the table holds 420,000 or so distinct CDR3 sequences. The sequenced sample was blood. Receptors were obtained from a human donor with ulcerative colitis or Crohn's disease, or a healthy co-twin of an affected twin (not recorded which). The CDR3 runs from the conserved cysteine through the conserved F or W. The order of the fields is V gene, J gene, CDR3 length, CDR3 protein.

v_call: TRBV25-1
j_call: TRBJ2-5
cdr3_length: 15
cdr3_aa: CASSELGTSVETQYF

v_call: TRBV5-1
j_call: TRBJ2-1
cdr3_length: 13
cdr3_aa: CASSGDMDTEQFF

v_call: TRBV4-1
j_call: TRBJ2-1
cdr3_length: 16
cdr3_aa: CASSQDLFPRGSEQFF

v_call: TRBV3-1
j_call: TRBJ1-4
cdr3_length: 14
cdr3_aa: CASSLRQRNEKLFF

v_call: TRBV29-1
j_call: TRBJ2-1
cdr3_length: 14
cdr3_aa: CSVEEISSYNEQFF

v_call: TRBV5-1
j_call: TRBJ1-1
cdr3_length: 13
cdr3_aa: CASSAALNTEAFF

v_call: TRBV10-3
j_call: TRBJ1-5
cdr3_length: 14
cdr3_aa: CAISSGQGNQPQHF

v_call: TRBV27
j_call: TRBJ2-1
cdr3_length: 14
cdr3_aa: CASREAGAHNEQFF

v_call: TRBV25-1
j_call: TRBJ1-1
cdr3_length: 12
cdr3_aa: CASSGGIVGAFF

v_call: TRBV21-1
j_call: TRBJ2-3
cdr3_length: 19
cdr3_aa: CASSKESRTGSRGSDTQYF

v_call: TRBV3-1
j_call: TRBJ1-3
cdr3_length: 17
cdr3_aa: CASSQLRQRISGNTIYF